This T cell receptor beta chain was identified during a study of blood T cell repertoires in COVID-19. Study at large: There were acute and convalescent COVID-19 samples, and they came from the United States, Italy and Spain. PBMCs, B-cell-depleted T cells, or T cells were the source of the cDNA or gDNA that made up the material.

The authors' processing: Reference gene primer amplification gave estimated nucleated cell counts. Libraries were prepared by immunoSEQ multiplex PCR; TCRdb keeps only in-frame clonotypes and omits some of them. V and J calls and clone size come straight from that table; D and trimming were deduced from the DNA. The table shows some 260,000 clones, with approximately 80% occurring only once. With V trimmed by 4 bases and J by 5 bases, 2 bases remained unmatched. Germline-derived CDR1 and CDR2 are MNHEY and SVGAGI. This CDR3 contains 13 residues. The sequence was obtained from a middle-aged woman with active or convalescent COVID-19. Sequencing was done on a sample of peripheral blood. The rearrangement links TRBV6-5 to TRBJ1-3; the match to TRBD1 covers 7 bases. As DNA, the CDR3 is TGTGCCAGCAGTTCACAGGGGAGAAACACCATATATTTT. This sequence encodes CASSSQGRNTIYF.